This passage covers 2 T cell receptor beta chains from one sample sequenced in a study of blood T cells in healthy people across ages. Combining a sample-barcoded 5' primer with a J-beta primer mix, a second PCR ran for roughly 7 to 11 cycles. MiXCR, run by TCRdb on the 5' RACE reads, gives a single entry per CDR3 protein. Of 700,000 to 850,000 distinct CDR3 sequences in the sample, under 40% were seen once. Material: blood. All receptors come from a man aged 18 to 29 in good health.

The J gene is TRBJ1-1, the V gene TRBV6-2 or TRBV6-3; TRBD1 matches 7 bases. CDR1 and CDR2 from the germline V gene are MNHEY and SVGEGT. J gave up 0 bases and V 11 bases, and 15 bases lay outside the gene matches. The CDR3 spans 16 residues. CDR3 loop: CAGTSLGTVLNTEAFF. DNA for the CDR3: TGTGCCGGCACCTCCCTAGGGACAGTTTTGAACACTGAAGCTTTCTTT.

The gene calls are TRBV7-2 and TRBJ2-2; 12 nucleotides match TRBD2. V lost 5 bases, J lost 3 bases, and 7 bases stayed unmatched. The CDR3 is 17 residues long. Per the germline V gene, CDR1 is SGHTA and CDR2 is FQGNSA. The CDR3 region is CASSTRGLAGDTGELFF. Written as DNA, the CDR3 is TGTGCCAGCAGCACCCGGGGACTAGCGGGTGACACCGGGGAGCTGTTTTTT.